Sequencing of this T cell receptor (beta chain) was carried out in a study of blood T cell repertoires in COVID-19. Turning to the study itself: Italy, Spain and the United States were the sources of the convalescent and acute COVID-19 samples. The cDNA or gDNA used as material had been derived from T cells, B-cell-depleted T cells, or PBMCs.

Germline V gene data show CDR1 as MDHEN and CDR2 as SYDVKM. V dropped 3 bases and J dropped 5 bases, with 16 bases sitting between them. This CDR3 comprises 16 residues. Sequencing was performed with immunoSEQ multiplex PCR; in TCRdb, only in-frame clones are kept and a portion is missing. Here the sample spans 130,000 or so clones, almost 80% being singletons. What was sequenced was peripheral blood. This clonotype was obtained from a human donor in a cohort sampled during active COVID-19. The chain uses TRBV28 and TRBJ2-2; TRBD1 might be the D (6 bases). CDR3 sequence reads: CASSFEESGVTGELFF. The CDR3 DNA sequence: TGTGCCAGCAGTTTTGAGGAGTCAGGGGTGACCGGGGAGCTGTTTTTT.